A selection of T cell receptor beta chains follows, all from one sample in a study of blood T cell repertoires in COVID-19. The table came from immunoSEQ multiplex PCR; TCRdb's copy has only in-frame clones and leaves some out. The table records some 150,000 clones, around four fifths of them present only once. Sequencing was carried out using peripheral blood. The receptors stem from a man between 65 and 85 years old with acute or convalescent COVID-19. The CDR3 runs from the conserved cysteine through the conserved F or W. D genes are given only for firm matches. Clone size is shown for a subset of rows, as once, few, many or a class of expanded clone.

>.|TRBV1|TRBJ2-3|18|.
CTSSQQTIAGASTDTQYF
TGCACCAGCAGCCAACAGACGATAGCGGGCGCTAGCACAGATACGCAGTATTTT
>.|TRBV29-1|TRBJ1-3|12|.
CSGGSSGNTIYF
TGCAGCGGCGGTAGCTCTGGAAACACCATATATTTT
>.|TRBV4-1|TRBJ2-1|15|once
CASSPYEGSYNEQFF
TGCGCCAGCAGCCCCTACGAGGGAAGTTACAATGAGCAGTTCTTC
>.|TRBV3-1/TRBV3-2|TRBJ1-1|15|.
CASSLHGGQNTEAFF
TGTGCCAGCAGCCTCCACGGCGGACAGAACACTGAAGCTTTCTTT
>TRBD2|TRBV6-4|TRBJ2-1|12|.
CASSDSLAGLVF
TGTGCCAGCAGTGACTCACTAGCGGGGCTAGTCTTC
>TRBD2|TRBV11-2|TRBJ2-3|18|.
CASSWGRGDRTYTDTQYF
TGTGCCAGCAGCTGGGGGCGGGGGGATCGTACATACACAGATACGCAGTATTTT
>.|TRBV6-1|TRBJ1-6|17|.
CASSEAPFSSYNSPLHF
TGTGCCAGCAGTGAAGCCCCGTTTAGCTCCTATAATTCACCCCTCCACTTT
>.|TRBV7-8|TRBJ1-6|14|.
CASSRDTNNSPLHF
TGTGCCAGCAGCAGGGACACCAATAATTCACCCCTCCACTTT
>TRBD1|TRBV29-1|TRBJ1-1|11|.
CSVGGDRAAFF
TGCAGCGTTGGGGGAGACAGGGCGGCTTTCTTT
>TRBD1|TRBV5-1|TRBJ2-3|14|.
CASSWTGDTDTQYF
TGCGCCAGCAGCTGGACAGGGGACACAGATACGCAGTATTTT
>.|TRBV6-6|TRBJ2-7|14|.
CASSYQTMVGGQYF
TGTGCCAGCAGTTACCAGACCATGGTAGGCGGGCAGTACTTC
>.|TRBV27|TRBJ1-2|14|.
CASSLSRDPYGYTF
TGTGCCAGCAGTTTATCCCGGGATCCCTATGGCTACACCTTC
>.|TRBV5-1|TRBJ2-5|14|.
CASFYGGAEETQYF
TGCGCCAGCTTCTATGGGGGGGCCGAAGAGACCCAGTACTTC
>.|TRBV1|TRBJ1-2|14|.
CTSSQESTVDGYTF
TGCACCAGCAGCCAAGAGTCAACAGTTGATGGCTACACCTTC
>TRBD2|TRBV9|TRBJ2-1|14|.
CASTPGRAYNEQFF
TGTGCCAGCACCCCCGGGAGGGCCTACAATGAGCAGTTCTTC
>.|TRBV19|TRBJ1-5|14|.
CASRLTGSPSPQHF
TGTGCCAGTAGACTGACCGGGAGCCCCTCGCCCCAGCATTTT
>.|TRBV5-6|TRBJ2-3|16|.
CASSLGAILDTDTQYF
TGTGCCAGCAGCTTAGGGGCGATATTAGACACAGATACGCAGTATTTT
>.|TRBV28|TRBJ1-2|14|.
CASIGGAVNYGYTF
TGTGCCAGCATTGGAGGGGCGGTAAACTATGGCTACACCTTC
>TRBD1|TRBV18|TRBJ2-7|13|.
CASFEGQGGEQYF
TGTGCCAGCTTCGAAGGACAGGGGGGCGAGCAGTACTTC
>.|TRBV12-2|TRBJ1-5|16|once
CASRTYTWRGHQPQHF
TGTGCAAGTCGCACATACACTTGGAGGGGGCATCAGCCCCAGCATTTT
>.|TRBV10-3|TRBJ2-3|14|.
CAITGEAVTDTQYF
TGTGCCATCACCGGGGAGGCCGTCACAGATACGCAGTATTTT
>.|TRBV10-3|TRBJ2-7|13|.
CANSGDPAYEQYF
TGTGCCAACTCAGGGGACCCGGCCTACGAGCAGTACTTC
>.|TRBV27|TRBJ1-3|16|few
CASSPRGRSSGNTIYF
TGTGCCAGCAGTCCTCGGGGGAGGAGCTCTGGAAACACCATATATTTT
>.|TRBV12-3/TRBV12-4|TRBJ1-4|13|once
CAIRRSITEKLFF
TGTGCCATCCGACGGAGCATAACTGAAAAACTGTTTTTT
>.|TRBV18|TRBJ2-7|15|.
CASSPGGQRSYEQYF
TGTGCCAGCTCACCTGGGGGACAACGGAGCTACGAGCAGTACTTC
>.|TRBV28|TRBJ1-5|15|.
CASSLSGGVDQPQHF
TGTGCCAGCAGTTTATCGGGGGGAGTCGATCAGCCCCAGCATTTT
>.|TRBV6-5|TRBJ1-4|13|.
CASSRSPNEKLFF
TGTGCCAGCAGCCGGAGTCCTAATGAAAAACTGTTTTTT
>TRBD2|TRBV10-2|TRBJ2-3|14|.
CASSDRAGADTQYF
TGCGCCAGCAGTGACCGAGCGGGAGCAGATACGCAGTATTTT